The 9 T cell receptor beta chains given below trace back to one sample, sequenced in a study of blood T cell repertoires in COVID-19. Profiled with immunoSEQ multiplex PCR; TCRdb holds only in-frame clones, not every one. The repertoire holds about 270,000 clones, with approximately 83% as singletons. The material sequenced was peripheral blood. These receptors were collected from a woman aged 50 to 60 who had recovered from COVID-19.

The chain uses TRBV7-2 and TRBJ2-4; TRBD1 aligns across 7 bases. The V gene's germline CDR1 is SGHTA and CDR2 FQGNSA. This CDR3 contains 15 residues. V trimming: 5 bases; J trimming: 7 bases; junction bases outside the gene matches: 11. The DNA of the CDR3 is TGTGCCAGCAGCCCCCCGGGACAGTTATCCAACATTCAGTACTTC. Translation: CASSPPGQLSNIQYF.

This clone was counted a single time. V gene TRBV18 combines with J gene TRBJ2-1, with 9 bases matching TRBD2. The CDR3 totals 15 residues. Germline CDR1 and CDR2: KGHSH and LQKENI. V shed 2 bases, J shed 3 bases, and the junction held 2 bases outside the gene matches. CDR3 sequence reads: CASSPGLAYYNEQFF. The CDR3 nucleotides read TGTGCCAGCTCACCAGGACTAGCGTACTACAATGAGCAGTTCTTC. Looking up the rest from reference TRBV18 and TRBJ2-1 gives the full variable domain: NAGVMQNPRHLVRRRGQEARLRCSPMKGHSHVYWYRQLPEEGLKFMVYLQKENIIDESGMPKERFSAEFPKEGPSILRIQQVVRGDSAAYFCASSPGLAYYNEQFFGPGTRLTVL.

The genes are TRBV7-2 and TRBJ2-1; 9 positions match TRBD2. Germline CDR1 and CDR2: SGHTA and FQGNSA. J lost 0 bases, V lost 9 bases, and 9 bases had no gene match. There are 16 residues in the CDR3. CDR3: CASRSGGPSSYNEQFF. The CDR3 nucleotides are TGTGCCAGTAGAAGCGGGGGGCCCAGCTCCTACAATGAGCAGTTCTTC.

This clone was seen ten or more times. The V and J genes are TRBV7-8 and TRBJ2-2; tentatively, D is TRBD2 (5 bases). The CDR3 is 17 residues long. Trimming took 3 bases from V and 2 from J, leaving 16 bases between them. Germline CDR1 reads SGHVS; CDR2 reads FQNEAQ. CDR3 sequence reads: CASSFPAASQNTGELFF. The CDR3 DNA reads TGTGCCAGCAGCTTCCCAGCGGCCTCACAAAACACCGGGGAGCTGTTTTTT.

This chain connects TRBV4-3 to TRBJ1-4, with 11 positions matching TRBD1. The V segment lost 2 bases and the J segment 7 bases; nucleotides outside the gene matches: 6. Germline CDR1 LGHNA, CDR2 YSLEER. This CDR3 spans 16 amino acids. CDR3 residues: CASSQTPGQGGEKLFF. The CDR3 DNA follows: TGCGCCAGCAGCCAAACCCCGGGACAGGGGGGTGAAAAACTGTTTTTT.

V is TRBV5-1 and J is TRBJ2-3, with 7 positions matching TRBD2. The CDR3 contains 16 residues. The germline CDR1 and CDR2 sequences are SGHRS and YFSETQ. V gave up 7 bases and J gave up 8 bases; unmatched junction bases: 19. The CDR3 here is CASGLSSGLKVGTQYF. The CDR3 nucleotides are TGCGCCAGCGGGCTATCTAGCGGTCTTAAGGTTGGTACGCAGTATTTT.

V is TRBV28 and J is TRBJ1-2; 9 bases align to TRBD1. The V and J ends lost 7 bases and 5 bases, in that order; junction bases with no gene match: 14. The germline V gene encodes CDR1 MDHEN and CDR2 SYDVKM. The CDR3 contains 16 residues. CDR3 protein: CASTRLGQGRIYGYTF. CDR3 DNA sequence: TGTGCCAGCACTAGGCTAGGACAGGGGAGGATATATGGCTACACCTTC.

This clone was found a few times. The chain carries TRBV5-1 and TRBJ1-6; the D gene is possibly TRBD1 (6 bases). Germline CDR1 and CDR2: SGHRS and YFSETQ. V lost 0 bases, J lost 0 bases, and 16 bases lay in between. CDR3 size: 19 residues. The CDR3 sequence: CASSLEFRGTSSYNSPLHF. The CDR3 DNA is TGCGCCAGCAGCTTGGAGTTTAGGGGGACAAGCTCCTATAATTCACCCCTCCACTTT.

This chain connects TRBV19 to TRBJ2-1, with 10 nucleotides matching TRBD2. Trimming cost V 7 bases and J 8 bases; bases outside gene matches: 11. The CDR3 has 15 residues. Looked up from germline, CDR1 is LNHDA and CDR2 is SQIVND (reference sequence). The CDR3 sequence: CASMGASGSDYEQFF. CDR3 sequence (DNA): TGTGCCAGTATGGGGGCTAGCGGGAGTGACTATGAGCAGTTCTTC. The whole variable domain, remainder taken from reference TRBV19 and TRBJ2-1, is DGGITQSPKYLFRKEGQNVTLSCEQNLNHDAMYWYRQDPGQGLRLIYYSQIVNDFQKGDIAEGYSVSREKKESFPLTVTSAQKNPTAFYLCASMGASGSDYEQFFGPGTRLTVL.